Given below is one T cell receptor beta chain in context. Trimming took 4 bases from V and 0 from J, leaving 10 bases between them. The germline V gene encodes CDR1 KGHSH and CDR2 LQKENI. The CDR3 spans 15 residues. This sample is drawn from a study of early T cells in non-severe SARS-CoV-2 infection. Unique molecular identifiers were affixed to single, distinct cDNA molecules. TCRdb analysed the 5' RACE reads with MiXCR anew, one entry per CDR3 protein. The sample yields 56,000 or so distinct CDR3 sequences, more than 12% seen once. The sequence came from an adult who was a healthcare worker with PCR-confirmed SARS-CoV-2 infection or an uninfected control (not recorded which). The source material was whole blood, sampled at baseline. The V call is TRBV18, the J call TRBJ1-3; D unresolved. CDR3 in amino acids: CASSRDGTSGNTIYF. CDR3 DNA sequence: TGTGCCAGCTCACGTGACGGAACCTCTGGAAACACCATATATTTT.